This T cell receptor (beta chain) was identified during a study of CD8 T cells in ankylosing spondylitis. General study points: Roughly eight highly homologous variants made up a TCR beta motif that seemed to typify ankylosing spondylitis blood. Enrichment of disease-linked clones was reportedly significant in matched ankylosing spondylitis synovial fluid.

This clonotype came up a few times. The antigen remains unidentified. Libraries of TCR beta came from quantitative 5'-RACE with molecular barcodes. TCRdb re-analysed the 5' RACE reads in MiXCR, keeping a single row per CDR3 protein. The sample lists a few hundred thousand distinct CDR3 sequences; approximately 20% were seen once. The V segment lost 4 bases and the J segment 0 bases; nucleotides outside the gene matches: 15. Germline-derived CDR1 and CDR2 are SQVTM and ANQGSEA. CDR3 size: 18 residues. Sequencing was done on a sample of blood, either unsorted or a sorted T cell fraction (not recorded which). The V gene is TRBV29-1, the J gene TRBJ2-1; TRBD2 agrees at 7 bases. The clonotype comes from a male donor with ankylosing spondylitis. CDR3 DNA sequence: TGCAGCGTTGTAGTATCCGAACGGGAGGTACGCTCCTACAATGAGCAGTTCTTC. It encodes CSVVVSEREVRSYNEQFF.